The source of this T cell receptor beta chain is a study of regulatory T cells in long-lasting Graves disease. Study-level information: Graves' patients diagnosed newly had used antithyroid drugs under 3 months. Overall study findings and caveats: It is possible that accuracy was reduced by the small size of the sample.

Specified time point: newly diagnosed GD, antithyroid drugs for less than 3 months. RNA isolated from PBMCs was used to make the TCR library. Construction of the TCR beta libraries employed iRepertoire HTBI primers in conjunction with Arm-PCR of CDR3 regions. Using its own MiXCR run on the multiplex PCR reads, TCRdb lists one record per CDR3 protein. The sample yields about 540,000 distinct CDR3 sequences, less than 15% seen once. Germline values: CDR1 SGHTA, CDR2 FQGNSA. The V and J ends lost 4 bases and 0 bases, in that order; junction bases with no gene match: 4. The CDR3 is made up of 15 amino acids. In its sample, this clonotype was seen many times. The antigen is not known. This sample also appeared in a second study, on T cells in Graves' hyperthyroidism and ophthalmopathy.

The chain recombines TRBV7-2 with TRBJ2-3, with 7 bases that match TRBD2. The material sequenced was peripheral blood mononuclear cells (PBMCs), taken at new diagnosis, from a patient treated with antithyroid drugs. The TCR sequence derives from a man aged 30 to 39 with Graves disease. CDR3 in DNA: TGTGCCAGCAGCTCTAGCGGATATAGCACAGATACGCAGTATTTT. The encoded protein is CASSSSGYSTDTQYF.